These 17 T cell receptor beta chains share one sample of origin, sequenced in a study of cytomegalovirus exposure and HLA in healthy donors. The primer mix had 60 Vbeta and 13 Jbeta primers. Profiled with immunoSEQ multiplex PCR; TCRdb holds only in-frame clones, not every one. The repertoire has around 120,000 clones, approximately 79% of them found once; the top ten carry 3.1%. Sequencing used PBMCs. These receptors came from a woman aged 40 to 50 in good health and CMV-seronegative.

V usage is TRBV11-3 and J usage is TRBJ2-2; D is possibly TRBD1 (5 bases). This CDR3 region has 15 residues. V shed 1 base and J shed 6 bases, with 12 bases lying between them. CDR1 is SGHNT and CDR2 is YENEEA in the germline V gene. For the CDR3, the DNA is TGTGCCAGCAGCTTAGGGGGCGCCCCCCCCGGGGAGCTGTTTTTT. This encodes CASSLGGAPPGELFF.

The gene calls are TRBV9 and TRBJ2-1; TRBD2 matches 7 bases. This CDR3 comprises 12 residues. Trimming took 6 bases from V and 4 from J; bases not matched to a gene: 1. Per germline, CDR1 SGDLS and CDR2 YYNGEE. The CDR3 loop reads CASTSGYNEQFF. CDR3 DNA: TGTGCCAGCACTAGCGGTTACAATGAGCAGTTCTTC.

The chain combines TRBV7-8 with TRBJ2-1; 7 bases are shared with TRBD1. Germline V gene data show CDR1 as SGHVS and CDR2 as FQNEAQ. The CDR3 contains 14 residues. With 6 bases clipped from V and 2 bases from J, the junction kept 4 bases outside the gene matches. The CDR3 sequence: CASSGTATYNEQFF. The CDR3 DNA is TGTGCCAGCAGTGGGACAGCCACCTACAATGAGCAGTTCTTC.

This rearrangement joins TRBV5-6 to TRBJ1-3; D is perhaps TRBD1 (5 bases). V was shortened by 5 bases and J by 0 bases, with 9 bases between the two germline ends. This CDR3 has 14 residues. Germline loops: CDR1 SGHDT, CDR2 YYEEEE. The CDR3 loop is CASSLDTSGNTIYF. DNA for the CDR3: TGTGCCAGCAGTCTGGACACCTCTGGAAACACCATATATTTT. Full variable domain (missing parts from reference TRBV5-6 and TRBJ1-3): DAGVTQSPTHLIKTRGQQVTLRCSPKSGHDTVSWYQQALGQGPQFIFQYYEEEERQRGNFPDRFSGHQFPNYSSELNVNALLLGDSALYLCASSLDTSGNTIYFGEGSWLTVV.

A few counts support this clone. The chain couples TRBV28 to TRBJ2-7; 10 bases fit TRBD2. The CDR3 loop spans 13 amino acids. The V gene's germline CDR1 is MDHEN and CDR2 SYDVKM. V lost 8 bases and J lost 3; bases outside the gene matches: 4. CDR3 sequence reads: CASVTSGNYEQYF. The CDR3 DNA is TGTGCCAGCGTTACTAGCGGGAACTACGAGCAGTACTTC.

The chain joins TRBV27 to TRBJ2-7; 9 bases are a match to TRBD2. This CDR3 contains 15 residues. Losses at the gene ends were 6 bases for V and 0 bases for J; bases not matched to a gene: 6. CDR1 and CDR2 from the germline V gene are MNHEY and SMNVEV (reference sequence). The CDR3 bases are TGTGCCAGCAGCCAGAGACTAGCGGCCTCCTACGAGCAGTACTTC. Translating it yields CASSQRLAASYEQYF.

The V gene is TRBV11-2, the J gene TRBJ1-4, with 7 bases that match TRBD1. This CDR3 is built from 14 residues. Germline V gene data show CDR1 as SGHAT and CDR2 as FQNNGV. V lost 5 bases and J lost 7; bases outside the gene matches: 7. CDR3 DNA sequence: TGTGCCAGCAGCCGGGACAGTCTAAGTGAAAAACTGTTTTTT. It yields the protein CASSRDSLSEKLFF.

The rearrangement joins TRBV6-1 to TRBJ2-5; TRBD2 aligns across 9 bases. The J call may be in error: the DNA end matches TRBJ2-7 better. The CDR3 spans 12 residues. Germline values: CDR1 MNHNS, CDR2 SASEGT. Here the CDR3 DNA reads TGTGCCAGCCAGGGACTAGCCGACGAGCAGTACTTC. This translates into CASQGLADEQYF.

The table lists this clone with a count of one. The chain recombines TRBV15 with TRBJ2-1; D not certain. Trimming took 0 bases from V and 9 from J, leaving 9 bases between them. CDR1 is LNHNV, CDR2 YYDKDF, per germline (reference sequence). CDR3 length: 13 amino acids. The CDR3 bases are TGTGCCACCAGCAGAGATATCGGCGGTGAGCAGTTCTTC. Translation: CATSRDIGGEQFF.

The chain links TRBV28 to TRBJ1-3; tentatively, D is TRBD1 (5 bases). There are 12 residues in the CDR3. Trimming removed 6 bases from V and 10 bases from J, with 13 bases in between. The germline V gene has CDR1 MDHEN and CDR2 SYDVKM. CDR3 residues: CASSTDRETIYF. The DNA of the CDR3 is TGTGCCAGCAGCACTGACAGAGAGACCATATATTTT.

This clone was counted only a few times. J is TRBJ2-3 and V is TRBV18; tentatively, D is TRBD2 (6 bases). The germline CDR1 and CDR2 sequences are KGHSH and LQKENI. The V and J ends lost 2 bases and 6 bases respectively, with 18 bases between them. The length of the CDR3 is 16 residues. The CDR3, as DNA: TGTGCCAGCTCACCAGGACGACTAGATGCATGGGATACGCAGTATTTT. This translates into CASSPGRLDAWDTQYF. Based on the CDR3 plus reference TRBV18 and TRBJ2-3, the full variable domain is NAGVMQNPRHLVRRRGQEARLRCSPMKGHSHVYWYRQLPEEGLKFMVYLQKENIIDESGMPKERFSAEFPKEGPSILRIQQVVRGDSAAYFCASSPGRLDAWDTQYFGPGTRLTVL.

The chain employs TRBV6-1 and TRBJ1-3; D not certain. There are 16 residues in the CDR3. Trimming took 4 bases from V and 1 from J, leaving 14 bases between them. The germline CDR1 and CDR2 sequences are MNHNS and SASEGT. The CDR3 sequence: CASSAGSGRSGNTIYF. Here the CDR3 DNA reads TGTGCCAGCAGTGCGGGCAGCGGTAGGTCTGGAAACACCATATATTTT.

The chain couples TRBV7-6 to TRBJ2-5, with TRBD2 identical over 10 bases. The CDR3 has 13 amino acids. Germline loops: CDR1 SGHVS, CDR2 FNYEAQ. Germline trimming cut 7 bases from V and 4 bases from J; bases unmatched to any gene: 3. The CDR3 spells CASTRLAGETQYF. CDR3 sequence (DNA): TGTGCCAGCACACGACTAGCGGGAGAGACCCAGTACTTC.

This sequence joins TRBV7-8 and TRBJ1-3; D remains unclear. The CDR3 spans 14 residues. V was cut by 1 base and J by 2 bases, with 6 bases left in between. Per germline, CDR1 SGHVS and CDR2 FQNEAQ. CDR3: CASSLGGTGNTIYF. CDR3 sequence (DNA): TGTGCCAGCAGCTTAGGAGGGACTGGAAACACCATATATTTT.

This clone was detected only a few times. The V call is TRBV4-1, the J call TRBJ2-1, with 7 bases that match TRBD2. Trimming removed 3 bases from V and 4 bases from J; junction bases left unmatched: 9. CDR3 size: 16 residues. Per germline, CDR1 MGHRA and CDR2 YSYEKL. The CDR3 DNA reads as TGCGCCAGCAGCCAGCTCAAGGGGACTACATACAATGAGCAGTTCTTC. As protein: CASSQLKGTTYNEQFF.

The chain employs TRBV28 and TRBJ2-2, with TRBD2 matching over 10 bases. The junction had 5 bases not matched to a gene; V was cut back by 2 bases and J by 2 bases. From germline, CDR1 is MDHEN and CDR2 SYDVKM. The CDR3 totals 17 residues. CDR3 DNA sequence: TGTGCCAGCAGTTTAGTACTAGCGGGGACCAACACCGGGGAGCTGTTTTTT. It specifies CASSLVLAGTNTGELFF.

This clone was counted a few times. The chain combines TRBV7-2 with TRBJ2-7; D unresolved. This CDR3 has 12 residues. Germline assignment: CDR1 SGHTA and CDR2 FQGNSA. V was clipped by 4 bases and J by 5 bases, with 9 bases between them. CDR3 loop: CASSYAPHEQYF. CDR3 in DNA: TGTGCCAGCAGCTACGCGCCGCACGAGCAGTACTTC.